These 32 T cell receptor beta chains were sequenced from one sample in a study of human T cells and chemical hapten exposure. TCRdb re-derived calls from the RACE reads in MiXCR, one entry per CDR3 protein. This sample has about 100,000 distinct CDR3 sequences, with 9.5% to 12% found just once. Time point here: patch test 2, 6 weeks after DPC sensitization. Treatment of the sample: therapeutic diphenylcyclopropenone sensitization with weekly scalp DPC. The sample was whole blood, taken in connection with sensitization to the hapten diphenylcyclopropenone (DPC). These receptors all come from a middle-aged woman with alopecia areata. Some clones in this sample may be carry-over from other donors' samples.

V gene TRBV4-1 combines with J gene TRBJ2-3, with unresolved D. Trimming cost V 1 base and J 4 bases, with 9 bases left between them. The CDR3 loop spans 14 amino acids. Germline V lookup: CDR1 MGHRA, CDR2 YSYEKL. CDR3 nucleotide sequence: TGCGCCAGCAGCCAAGTTGGTAATCCAGATACGCAGTATTTT. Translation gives CASSQVGNPDTQYF.

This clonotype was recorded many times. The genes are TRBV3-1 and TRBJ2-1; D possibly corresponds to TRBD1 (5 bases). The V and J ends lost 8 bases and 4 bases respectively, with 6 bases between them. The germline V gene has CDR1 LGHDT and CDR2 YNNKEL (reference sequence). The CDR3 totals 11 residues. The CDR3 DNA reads TGTGCCAGCGGGGCTTACAATGAGCAGTTCTTC. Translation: CASGAYNEQFF.

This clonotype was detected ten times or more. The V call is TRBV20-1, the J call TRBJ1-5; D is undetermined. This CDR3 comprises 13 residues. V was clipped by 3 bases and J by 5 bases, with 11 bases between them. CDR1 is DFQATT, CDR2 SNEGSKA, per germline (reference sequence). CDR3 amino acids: CSARDLGDQPQHF. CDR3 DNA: TGCAGTGCTAGGGACCTCGGCGATCAGCCCCAGCATTTT.

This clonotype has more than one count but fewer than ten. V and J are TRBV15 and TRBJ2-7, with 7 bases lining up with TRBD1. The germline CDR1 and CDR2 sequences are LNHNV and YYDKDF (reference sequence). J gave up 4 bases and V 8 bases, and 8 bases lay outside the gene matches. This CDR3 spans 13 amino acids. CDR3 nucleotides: TGTGCCACCTCAACAGGGGTCGCATACGAGCAGTACTTC. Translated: CATSTGVAYEQYF.

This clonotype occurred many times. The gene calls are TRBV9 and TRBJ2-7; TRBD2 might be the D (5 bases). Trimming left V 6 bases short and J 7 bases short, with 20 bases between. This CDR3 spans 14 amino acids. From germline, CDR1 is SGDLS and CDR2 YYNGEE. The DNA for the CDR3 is TGTGCCAGCACTCGGTCGCCGGGCACGGGGGAGCAGTACTTC. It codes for CASTRSPGTGEQYF.

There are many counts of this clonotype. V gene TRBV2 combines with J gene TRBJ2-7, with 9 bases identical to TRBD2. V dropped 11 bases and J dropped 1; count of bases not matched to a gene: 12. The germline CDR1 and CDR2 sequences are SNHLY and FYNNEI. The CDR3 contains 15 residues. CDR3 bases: TGTGCCGGTTCCGGTGTTGGACTAGCGTCCTACGAGCAGTACTTC. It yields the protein CAGSGVGLASYEQYF.

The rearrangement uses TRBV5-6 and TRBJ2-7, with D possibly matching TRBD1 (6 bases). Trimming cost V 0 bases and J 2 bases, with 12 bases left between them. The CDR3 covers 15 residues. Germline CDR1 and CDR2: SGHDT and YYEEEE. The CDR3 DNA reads TGTGCCAGCAGCTTGGCCGGACAGAAAGCCTACGAGCAGTACTTC. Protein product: CASSLAGQKAYEQYF.

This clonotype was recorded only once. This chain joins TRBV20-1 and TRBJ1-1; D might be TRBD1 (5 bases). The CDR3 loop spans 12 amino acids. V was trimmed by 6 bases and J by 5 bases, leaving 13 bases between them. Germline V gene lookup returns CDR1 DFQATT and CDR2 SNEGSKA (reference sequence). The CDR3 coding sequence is TGCAGTGCCCGGGGGGGGGAGACTGAAGCTTTCTTT. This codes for CSARGGETEAFF.

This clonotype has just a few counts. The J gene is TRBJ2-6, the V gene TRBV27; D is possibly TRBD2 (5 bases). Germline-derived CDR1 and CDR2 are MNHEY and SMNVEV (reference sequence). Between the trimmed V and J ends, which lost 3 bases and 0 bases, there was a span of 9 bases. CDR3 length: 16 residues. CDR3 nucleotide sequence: TGTGCCAGCAGTTTTCACGGACTCTCTGGGGCCAACGTCCTGACTTTC. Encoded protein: CASSFHGLSGANVLTF. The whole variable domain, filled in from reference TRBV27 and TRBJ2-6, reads EAQVTQNPRYLITVTGKKLTVTCSQNMNHEYMSWYRQDPGLGLRQIYYSMNVEVTDKGDVPEGYKVSRKEKRNFPLILESPSPNQTSLYFCASSFHGLSGANVLTFGAGSRLTVL.

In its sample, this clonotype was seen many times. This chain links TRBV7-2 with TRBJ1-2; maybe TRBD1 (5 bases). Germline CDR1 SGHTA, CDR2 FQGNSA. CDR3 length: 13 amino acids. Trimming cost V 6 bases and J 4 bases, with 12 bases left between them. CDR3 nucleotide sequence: TGTGCCAGCAGAAAAGTGGGGGGCTATGGCTACACCTTC. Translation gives CASRKVGGYGYTF.

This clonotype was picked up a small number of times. CDR3 DNA sequence: TGTGCCAGCAGCTTAGTTGGGACAGGGGGCAATCAGCCCCAGCATTTT. Its translation: CASSLVGTGGNQPQHF. The genes are TRBV7-2 and TRBJ1-5; TRBD1 matches at 10 bases. The CDR3 sequence is 16 residues long. In germline, CDR1 is SGHTA, CDR2 FQGNSA. J lost 2 bases, V lost 1 base, and 2 bases had no gene match.

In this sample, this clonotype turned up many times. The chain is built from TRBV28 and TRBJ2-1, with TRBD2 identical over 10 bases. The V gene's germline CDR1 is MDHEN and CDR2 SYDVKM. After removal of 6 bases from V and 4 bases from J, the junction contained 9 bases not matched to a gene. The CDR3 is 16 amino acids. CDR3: CASRQIAGGGYNEQFF. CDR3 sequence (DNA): TGTGCCAGCAGGCAGATAGCGGGAGGAGGGTACAATGAGCAGTTCTTC.

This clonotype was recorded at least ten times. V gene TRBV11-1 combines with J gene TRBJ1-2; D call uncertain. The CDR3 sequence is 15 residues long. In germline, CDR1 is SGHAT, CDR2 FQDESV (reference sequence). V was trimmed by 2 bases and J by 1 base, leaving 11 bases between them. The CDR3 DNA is TGTGCCAGCAGCTTATTTCCCGGGAGTAACTATGGCTACACCTTC. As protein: CASSLFPGSNYGYTF.

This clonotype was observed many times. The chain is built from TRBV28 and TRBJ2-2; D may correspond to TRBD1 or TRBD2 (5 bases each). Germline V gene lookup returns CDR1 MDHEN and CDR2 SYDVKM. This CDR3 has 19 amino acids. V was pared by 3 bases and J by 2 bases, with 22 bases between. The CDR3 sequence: CASSFPPWGRESNTGELFF. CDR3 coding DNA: TGTGCCAGCAGTTTCCCCCCGTGGGGCAGGGAGTCTAACACCGGGGAGCTGTTTTTT.

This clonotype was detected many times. The CDR3 sequence: CASSLGDRGYEQYF. The CDR3 DNA reads as TGTGCCAGCAGCTTAGGGGACAGGGGGTACGAGCAGTACTTC. The chain uses TRBV7-8 and TRBJ2-7, with TRBD1 identical over 11 bases. The CDR3 spans 14 residues. The J segment lost 4 bases and the V segment lost 1 base, leaving 0 bases of the junction unmatched. Germline V gene data show CDR1 as SGHVS and CDR2 as FQNEAQ. Combining the CDR3 with reference TRBV7-8 and TRBJ2-7 gives the whole variable domain GAGVSQSPRYKVAKRGQDVALRCDPISGHVSLFWYQQALGQGPEFLTYFQNEAQLDKSGLPSDRFFAERPEGSVSTLKIQRTQQEDSAVYLCASSLGDRGYEQYFGPGTRLTVT.

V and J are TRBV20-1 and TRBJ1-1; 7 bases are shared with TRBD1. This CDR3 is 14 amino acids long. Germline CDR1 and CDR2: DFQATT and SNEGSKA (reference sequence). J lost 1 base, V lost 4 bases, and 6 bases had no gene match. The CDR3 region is CSAKATGRNTEAFF. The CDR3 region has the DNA TGCAGTGCTAAAGCGACAGGGAGGAACACTGAAGCTTTCTTT.

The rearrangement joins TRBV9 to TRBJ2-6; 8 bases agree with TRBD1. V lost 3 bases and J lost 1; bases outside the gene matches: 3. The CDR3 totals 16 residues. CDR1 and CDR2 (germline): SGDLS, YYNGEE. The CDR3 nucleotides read TGTGCCAGCAGCGGGAACAGGGGGTCTGGGGCCAACGTCCTGACTTTC. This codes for CASSGNRGSGANVLTF.

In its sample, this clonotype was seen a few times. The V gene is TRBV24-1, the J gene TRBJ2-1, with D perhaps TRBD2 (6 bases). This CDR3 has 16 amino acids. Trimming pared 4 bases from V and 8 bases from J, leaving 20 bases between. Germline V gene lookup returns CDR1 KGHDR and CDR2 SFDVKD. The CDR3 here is CATSDFRLDPRDEQFF. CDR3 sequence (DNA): TGTGCCACCAGTGACTTTCGACTAGATCCGAGGGATGAGCAGTTCTTC.

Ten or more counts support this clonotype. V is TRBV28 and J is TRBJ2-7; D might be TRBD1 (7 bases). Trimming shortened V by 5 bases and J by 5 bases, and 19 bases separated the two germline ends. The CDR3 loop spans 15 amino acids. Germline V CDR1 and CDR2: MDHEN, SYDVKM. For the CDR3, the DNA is TGTGCCAGCAGTGGAGGGGGCGCTTACCCCCACGAGCAGTACTTC. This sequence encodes CASSGGGAYPHEQYF. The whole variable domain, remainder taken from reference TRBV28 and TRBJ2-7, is DVKVTQSSRYLVKRTGEKVFLECVQDMDHENMFWYRQDPGLGLRLIYFSYDVKMKEKGDIPEGYSVSREKKERFSLILESASTNQTSMYLCASSGGGAYPHEQYFGPGTRLTVT.

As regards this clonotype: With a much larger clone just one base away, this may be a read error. CDR3 loop: CTSSRQGSGGNTIYF. CDR3 in DNA: TGTACCAGCAGTCGACAGGGTTCGGGAGGAAACACCATATATTTT. V and J are TRBV12-3 or TRBV12-4 and TRBJ1-3; 7 bases are shared with TRBD1. The CDR3 covers 15 residues.

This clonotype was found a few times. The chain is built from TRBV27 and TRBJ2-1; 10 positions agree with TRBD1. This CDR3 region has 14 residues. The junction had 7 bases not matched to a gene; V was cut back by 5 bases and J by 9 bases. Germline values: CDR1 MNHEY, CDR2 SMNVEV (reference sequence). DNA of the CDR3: TGTGCCAGCAGTCTCGGGACAGGGGTCGGTGAGCAGTTCTTC. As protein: CASSLGTGVGEQFF.

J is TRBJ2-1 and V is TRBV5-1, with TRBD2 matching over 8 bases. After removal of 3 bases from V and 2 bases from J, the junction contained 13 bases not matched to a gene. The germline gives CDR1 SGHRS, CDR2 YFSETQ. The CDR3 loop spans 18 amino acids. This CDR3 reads CASSSLGAGGIPYNEQFF. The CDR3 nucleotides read TGCGCCAGCAGCTCTCTGGGGGCGGGAGGAATCCCCTACAATGAGCAGTTCTTC.

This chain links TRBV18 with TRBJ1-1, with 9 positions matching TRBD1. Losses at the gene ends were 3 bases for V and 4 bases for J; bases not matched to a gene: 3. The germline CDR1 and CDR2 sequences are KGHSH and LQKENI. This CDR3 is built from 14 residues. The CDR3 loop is CASSPGQGSTEAFF. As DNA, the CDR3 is TGTGCCAGCTCACCTGGACAGGGGAGCACTGAAGCTTTCTTT.

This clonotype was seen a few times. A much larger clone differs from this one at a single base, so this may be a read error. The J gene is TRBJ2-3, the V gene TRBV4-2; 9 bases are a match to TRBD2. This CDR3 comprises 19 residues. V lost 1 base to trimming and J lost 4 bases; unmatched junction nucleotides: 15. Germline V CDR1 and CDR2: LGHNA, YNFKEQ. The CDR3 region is CASSQAEGSGRLSSDTQYF. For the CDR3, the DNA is TGTGCCAGCAGCCAAGCGGAGGGTAGCGGGAGACTCAGCTCAGATACGCAGTATTTT.

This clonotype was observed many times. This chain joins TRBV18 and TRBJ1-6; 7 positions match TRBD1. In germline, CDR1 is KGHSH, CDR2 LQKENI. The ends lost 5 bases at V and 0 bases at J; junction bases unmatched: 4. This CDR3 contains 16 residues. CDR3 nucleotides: TGTGCCAGCTCAGGGACAGCCAGCTCCTATAATTCACCCCTCCACTTT. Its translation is CASSGTASSYNSPLHF.

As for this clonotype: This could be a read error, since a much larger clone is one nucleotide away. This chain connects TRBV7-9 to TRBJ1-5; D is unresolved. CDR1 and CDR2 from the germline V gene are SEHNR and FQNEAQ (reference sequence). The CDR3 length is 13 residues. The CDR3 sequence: CASSLNWNQPQRF. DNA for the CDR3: TGTGCCAGCAGCTTAAATTGGAATCAGCCCCAGCGTTTT. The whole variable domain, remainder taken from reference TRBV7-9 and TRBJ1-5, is DTGVSQNPRHKITKRGQNVTFRCDPISEHNRLYWYRQTLGQGPEFLTYFQNEAQLEKSRLLSDRFSAERPKGSFSTLEIQRTEQGDSAMYLCASSLNWNQPQRFGDGTRLSIL.

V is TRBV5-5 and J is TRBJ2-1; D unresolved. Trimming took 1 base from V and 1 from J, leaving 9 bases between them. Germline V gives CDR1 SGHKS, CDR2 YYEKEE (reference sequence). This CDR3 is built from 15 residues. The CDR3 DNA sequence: TGTGCCAGCAGCTTGAGACCGGAATCCTACAATGAGCAGTTCTTC. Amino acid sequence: CASSLRPESYNEQFF.

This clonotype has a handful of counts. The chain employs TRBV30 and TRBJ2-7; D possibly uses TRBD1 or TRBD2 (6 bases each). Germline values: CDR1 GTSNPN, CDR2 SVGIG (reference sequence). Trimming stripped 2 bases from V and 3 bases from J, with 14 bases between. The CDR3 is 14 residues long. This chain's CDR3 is CAWSMGGASYEQYF. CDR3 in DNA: TGTGCCTGGAGTATGGGGGGCGCGAGCTACGAGCAGTACTTC.

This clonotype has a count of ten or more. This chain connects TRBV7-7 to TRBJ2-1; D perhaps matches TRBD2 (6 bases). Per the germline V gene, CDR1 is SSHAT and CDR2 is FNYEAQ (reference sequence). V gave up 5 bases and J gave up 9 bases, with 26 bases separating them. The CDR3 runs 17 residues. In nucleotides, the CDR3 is TGTGCCAGCAGCCCCGCGGTTGAGCGGGCCCCGCGGGGTGAGCAGTTCTTC. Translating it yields CASSPAVERAPRGEQFF. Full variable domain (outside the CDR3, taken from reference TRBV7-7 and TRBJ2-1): GAGVSQSPRYKVTKRGQDVTLRCDPISSHATLYWYQQALGQGPEFLTYFNYEAQPDKSGLPSDRFSAERPEGSISTLTIQRTEQRDSAMYRCASSPAVERAPRGEQFFGPGTRLTVL.

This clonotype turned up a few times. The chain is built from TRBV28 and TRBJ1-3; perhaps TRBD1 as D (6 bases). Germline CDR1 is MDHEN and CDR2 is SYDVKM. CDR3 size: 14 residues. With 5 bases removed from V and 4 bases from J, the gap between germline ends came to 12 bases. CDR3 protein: CASSPGTWGNTIYF. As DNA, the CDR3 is TGTGCCAGCAGTCCCGGGACATGGGGAAACACCATATATTTT.

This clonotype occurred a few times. The CDR3 sequence is CAISGDRGTEQFF. In DNA, the CDR3 is TGTGCCATCAGTGGGGACAGGGGGACCGAGCAGTTCTTC. This chain joins TRBV10-3 and TRBJ2-1, with 11 bases identical to TRBD1. The CDR3 contains 13 residues. After removal of 4 bases from V and 10 bases from J, the junction contained 3 bases not matched to a gene. The V gene's germline CDR1 is ENHRY and CDR2 SYGVKD.

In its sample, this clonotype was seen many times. CDR3 DNA: TGTGCCACACAGGATCTTGCGGGAGGCAACTACGAGCAGTACTTC. This sequence encodes CATQDLAGGNYEQYF. The chain carries TRBV7-9 and TRBJ2-7; 8 bases are a match to TRBD2. Germline CDR1 SEHNR, CDR2 FQNEAQ (reference sequence). V shed 10 bases, J shed 3 bases, and the junction held 14 bases outside the gene matches. CDR3 size: 15 residues.